This T cell receptor (beta chain) was identified in a study of T-cell memory formation after mild COVID-19. Study-wide context: TCR clusters were mostly donor specific. Study-wide results and caveats: Among clones contracting day 15 to 85, CD4/CD8 was balanced, whereas later expanders leaned CD4+. The pre-infection memory compartment contained some responding clones, suggesting cross-reactive memory joined. The authors left the SARS-CoV-2 specificity of second-wave clones peaking on day 37 unconfirmed.

TCRdb redid the calling of the 5' RACE reads with MiXCR, one entry per CDR3 protein. Of about 240,000 distinct CDR3 sequences detected, roughly a tenth appear once; the ten largest clones hold 22%. Comments on this clonotype: Its antigen is not known.

In germline, CDR1 is LGHDT, CDR2 YNNKEL (reference sequence). This CDR3 region has 16 residues. V was cut by 4 bases and J by 6 bases, with 21 bases left in between. The source material was PBMCs or a T cell subset sorted from them (not recorded which). The receptor comes from a man aged 18-30 years who had mild COVID-19 (a few samples of this study predate the infection). Cell type and time point are not known. This chain links TRBV3-1 with TRBJ2-5; the D is unclear. CDR3 sequence (DNA): TGTGCCAGCAGCCCTCACCCCCTCTCGGGTGGGCAGACCCAGTACTTC. Translating gives CASSPHPLSGGQTQYF.